This TCR beta chain came from a study of shared clonotypes between healthy human individuals. Clones were read by immunoSEQ multiplex PCR, and TCRdb kept only the in-frame ones, dropping some. Here the sample spans more than 550,000 clones, around 77% being singletons. CDR3 length equals 16 residues. V was pared by 2 bases and J by 0 bases, with 12 bases between. CDR1 is SGHAT and CDR2 is FQNNGV in the germline V gene. The TCR originated in a woman younger than 45 in good health. V usage is TRBV11-2 and J usage is TRBJ2-3; D is uncertain. The specimen sequenced was memory CD4+ T cells sorted from blood. Subset specified: CD45RA-negative fraction. The CDR3 region has the DNA TGTGCCAGCAGCTTAACCCCCAGCCGGAGCACAGATACGCAGTATTTT. Its protein is CASSLTPSRSTDTQYF.